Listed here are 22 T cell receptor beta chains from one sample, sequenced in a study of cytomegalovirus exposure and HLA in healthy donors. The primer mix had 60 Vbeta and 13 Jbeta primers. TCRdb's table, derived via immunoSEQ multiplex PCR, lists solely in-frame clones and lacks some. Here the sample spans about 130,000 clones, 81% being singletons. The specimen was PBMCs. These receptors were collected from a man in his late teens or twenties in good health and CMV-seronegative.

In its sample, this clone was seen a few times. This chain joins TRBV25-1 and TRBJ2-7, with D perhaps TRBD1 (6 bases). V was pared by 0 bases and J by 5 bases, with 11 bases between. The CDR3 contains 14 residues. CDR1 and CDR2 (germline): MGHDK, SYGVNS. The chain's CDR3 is CASSEYRGQNEQYF. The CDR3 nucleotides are TGTGCCAGCAGTGAATACAGGGGTCAGAACGAGCAGTACTTC.

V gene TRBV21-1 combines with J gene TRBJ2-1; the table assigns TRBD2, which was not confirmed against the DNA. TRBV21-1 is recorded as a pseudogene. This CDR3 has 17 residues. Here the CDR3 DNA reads TGTGCCAGCAGCAAAGAAACGGAGCCGAGCTCCTACAATGAGCAGTTCTTC. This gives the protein CASSKETEPSSYNEQFF.

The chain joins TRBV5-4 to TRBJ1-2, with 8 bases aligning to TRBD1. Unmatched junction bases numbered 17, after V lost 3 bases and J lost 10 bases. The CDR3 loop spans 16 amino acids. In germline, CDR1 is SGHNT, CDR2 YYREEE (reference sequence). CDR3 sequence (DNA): TGTGCCAGCAGCTCCACACCTCCGGAGGACAGGGCAGACTACACCTTC. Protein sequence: CASSSTPPEDRADYTF.

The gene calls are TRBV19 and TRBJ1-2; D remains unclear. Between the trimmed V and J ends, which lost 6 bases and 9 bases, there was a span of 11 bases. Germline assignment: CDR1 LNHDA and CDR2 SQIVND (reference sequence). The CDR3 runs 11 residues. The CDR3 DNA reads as TGTGCCAGTAGCTCGGGAAGGCGCTACACCTTC. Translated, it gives CASSSGRRYTF.

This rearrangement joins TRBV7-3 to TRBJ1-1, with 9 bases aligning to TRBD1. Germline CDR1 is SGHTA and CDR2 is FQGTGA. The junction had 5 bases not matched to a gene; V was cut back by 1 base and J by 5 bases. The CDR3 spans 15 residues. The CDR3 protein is CASSLRGQGGTEAFF. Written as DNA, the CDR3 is TGTGCCAGCAGCTTAAGGGGACAGGGAGGTACTGAAGCTTTCTTT.

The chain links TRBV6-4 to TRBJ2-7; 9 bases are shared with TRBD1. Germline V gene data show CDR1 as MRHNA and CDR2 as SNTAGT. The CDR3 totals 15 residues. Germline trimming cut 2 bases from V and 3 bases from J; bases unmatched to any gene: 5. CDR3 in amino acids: CASSDRRTGVYEQYF. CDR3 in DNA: TGTGCCAGCAGTGACAGGAGGACAGGGGTCTACGAGCAGTACTTC.

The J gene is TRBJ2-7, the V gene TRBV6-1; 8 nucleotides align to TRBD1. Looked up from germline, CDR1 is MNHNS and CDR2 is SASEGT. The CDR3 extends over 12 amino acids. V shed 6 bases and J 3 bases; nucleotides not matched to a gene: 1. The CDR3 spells CASRTGDYEQYF. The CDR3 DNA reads TGTGCCAGCAGGACAGGGGACTACGAGCAGTACTTC.

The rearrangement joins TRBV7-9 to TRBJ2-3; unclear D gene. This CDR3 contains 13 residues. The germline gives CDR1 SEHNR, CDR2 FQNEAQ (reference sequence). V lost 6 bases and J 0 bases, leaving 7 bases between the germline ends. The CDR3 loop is CASRRTSTDTQYF. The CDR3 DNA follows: TGTGCCAGCAGGCGAACTAGCACAGATACGCAGTATTTT.

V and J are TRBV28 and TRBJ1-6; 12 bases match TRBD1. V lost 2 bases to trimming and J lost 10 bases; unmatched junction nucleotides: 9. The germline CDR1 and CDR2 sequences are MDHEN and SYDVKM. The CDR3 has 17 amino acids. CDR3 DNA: TGTGCCAGCAGTTTACCAAACCGGGACAGGGGGCGGTCACCCCTCCACTTT. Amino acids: CASSLPNRDRGRSPLHF.

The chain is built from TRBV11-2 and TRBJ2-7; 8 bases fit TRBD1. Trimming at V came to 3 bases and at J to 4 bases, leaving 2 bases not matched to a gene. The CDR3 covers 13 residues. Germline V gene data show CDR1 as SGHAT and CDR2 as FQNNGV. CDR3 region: CASSFWTGYEQYF. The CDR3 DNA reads TGTGCCAGCAGCTTTTGGACAGGGTACGAGCAGTACTTC.

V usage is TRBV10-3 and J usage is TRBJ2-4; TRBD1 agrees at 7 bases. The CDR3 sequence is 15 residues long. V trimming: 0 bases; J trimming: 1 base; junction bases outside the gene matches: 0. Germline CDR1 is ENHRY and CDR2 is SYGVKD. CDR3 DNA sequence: TGTGCCATCAGTGAGTCAGGGGGCGCCAAAAACATTCAGTACTTC. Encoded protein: CAISESGGAKNIQYF.

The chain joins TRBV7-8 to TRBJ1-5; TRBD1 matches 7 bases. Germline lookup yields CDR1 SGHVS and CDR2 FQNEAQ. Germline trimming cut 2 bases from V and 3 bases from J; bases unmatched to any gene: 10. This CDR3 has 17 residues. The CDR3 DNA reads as TGTGCCAGCAGCTTAAAACGATGGACAGGATACAATCAGCCCCAGCATTTT. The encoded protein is CASSLKRWTGYNQPQHF.

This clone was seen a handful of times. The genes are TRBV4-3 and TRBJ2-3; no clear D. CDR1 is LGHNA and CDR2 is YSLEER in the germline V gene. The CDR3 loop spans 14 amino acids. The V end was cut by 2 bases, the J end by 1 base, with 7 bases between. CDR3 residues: CASSQIIGTDTQYF. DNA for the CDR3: TGCGCCAGCAGCCAAATCATAGGCACAGATACGCAGTATTTT.

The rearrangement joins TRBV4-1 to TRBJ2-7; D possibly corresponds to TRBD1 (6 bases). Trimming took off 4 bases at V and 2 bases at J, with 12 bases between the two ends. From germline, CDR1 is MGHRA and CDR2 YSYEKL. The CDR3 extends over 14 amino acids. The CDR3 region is CASSLQGGTYEQYF. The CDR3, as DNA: TGCGCCAGCAGCCTACAAGGGGGAACCTACGAGCAGTACTTC.

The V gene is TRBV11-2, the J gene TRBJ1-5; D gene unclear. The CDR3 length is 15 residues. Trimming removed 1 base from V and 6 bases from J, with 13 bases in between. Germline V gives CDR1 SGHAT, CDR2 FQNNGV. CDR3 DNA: TGTGCCAGCAGCTTAGTGGCGGGAGTAGGTCAGCCCCAGCATTTT. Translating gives CASSLVAGVGQPQHF. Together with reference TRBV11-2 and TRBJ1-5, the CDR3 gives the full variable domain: EAGVAQSPRYKIIEKRQSVAFWCNPISGHATLYWYQQILGQGPKLLIQFQNNGVVDDSQLPKDRFSAERLKGVDSTLKIQPAKLEDSAVYLCASSLVAGVGQPQHFGDGTRLSIL.

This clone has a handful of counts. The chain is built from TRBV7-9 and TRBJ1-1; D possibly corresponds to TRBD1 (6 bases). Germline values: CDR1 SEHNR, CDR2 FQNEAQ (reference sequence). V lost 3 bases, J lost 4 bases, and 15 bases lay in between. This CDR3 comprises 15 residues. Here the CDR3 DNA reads TGTGCCAGCAGCTTGGGGACAAGGGTATTCACTGAAGCTTTCTTT. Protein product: CASSLGTRVFTEAFF.

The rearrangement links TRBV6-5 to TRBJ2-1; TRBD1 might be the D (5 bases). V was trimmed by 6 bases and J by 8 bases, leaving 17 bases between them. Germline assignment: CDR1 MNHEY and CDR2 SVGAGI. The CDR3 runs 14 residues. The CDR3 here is CASSPRVSPHEQFF. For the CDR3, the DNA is TGTGCCAGCAGCCCCAGGGTTAGTCCGCATGAGCAGTTCTTC.

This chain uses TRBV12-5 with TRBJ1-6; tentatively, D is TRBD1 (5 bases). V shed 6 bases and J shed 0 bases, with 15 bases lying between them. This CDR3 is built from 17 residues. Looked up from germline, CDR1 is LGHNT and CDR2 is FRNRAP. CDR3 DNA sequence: TGTGCTAGTGGCCTAGACAGTTTAAGCTCCTATAATTCACCCCTCCACTTT. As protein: CASGLDSLSSYNSPLHF.

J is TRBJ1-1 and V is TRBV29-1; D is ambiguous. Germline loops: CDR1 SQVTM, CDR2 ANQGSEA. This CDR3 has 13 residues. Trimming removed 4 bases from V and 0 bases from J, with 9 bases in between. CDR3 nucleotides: TGCAGCGTTGGAAACACGCTGAACACTGAAGCTTTCTTT. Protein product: CSVGNTLNTEAFF.

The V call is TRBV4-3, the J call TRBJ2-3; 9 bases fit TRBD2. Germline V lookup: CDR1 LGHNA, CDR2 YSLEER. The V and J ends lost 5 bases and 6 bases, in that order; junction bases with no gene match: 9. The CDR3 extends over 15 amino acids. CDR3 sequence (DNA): TGCGCCAGCAGCAGGCTAGCGGGGCCCGGGGATACGCAGTATTTT. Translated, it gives CASSRLAGPGDTQYF.

The CDR3 is CASSEKYPNSPLHF. Written as DNA, the CDR3 is TGTGCCAGCAGTGAAAAATATCCGAATTCACCCCTCCACTTT. V is TRBV6-4 and J is TRBJ1-6; D call uncertain. CDR3 length equals 14 residues. V was trimmed by 3 bases and J by 7 bases, leaving 10 bases between them. The germline gives CDR1 MRHNA, CDR2 SNTAGT.

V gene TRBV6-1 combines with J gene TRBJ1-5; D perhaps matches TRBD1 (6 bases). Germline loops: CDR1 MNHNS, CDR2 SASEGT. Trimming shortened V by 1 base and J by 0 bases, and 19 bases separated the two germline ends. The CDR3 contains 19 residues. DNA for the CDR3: TGTGCCAGCAGTGAAGGTTACGGGGGGGGCGGTTATAGCAATCAGCCCCAGCATTTT. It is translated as CASSEGYGGGGYSNQPQHF.